Sequencing of this T cell receptor (beta chain) was carried out in a study of spatial heterogeneity in lung cancer (dated by TCRdb to about 2019). For the study in its entirety: Donors were approximately 72 patients with early-stage, untreated non-small cell lung cancer from the lung TRACERx cohort. Follow-up PBMC samples were sequenced whenever available, with a median time to follow-up of 2 to 3 years after resection. Beta-chain transcripts were consistently detected in greater numbers than alpha-chain transcripts, which likely reflected higher beta-chain transcript abundance. In the raw uncorrected reads, each unique combination of TCR and UMI appeared more than ten times on average. TCR alpha and beta repertoires were quantitatively compared across multiple tumor regions, matched nontumor lung and blood in non-small cell lung cancer. Nonsynonymous mutation counts, determined by whole-exome sequencing of tumor tissue, were related to TCR repertoire features. Both alpha and beta chains were TCR-sequenced in hundreds of tumor regions, under 80 matched nontumor lung samples and more than 50 PBMC samples obtained at surgery.

This clonotype was counted a few times. What this receptor recognizes is not known. No base qualities exist here, and no much larger clone lies one base off it. Taken from cysteine to phenylalanine, the CDR3 has 12 residues. The entry retains the CDR3 DNA only, 36 bases that are in frame from base 1. From the germline V gene, CDR1 is SQVTM and CDR2 is ANQGSEA. V and J lose 7 bases and 4 bases, and a span of 13 bases separates them. Interpreted using the paper, the time point label stands for: blood at routine non-recurrence follow-up after resection. TCR sequencing used whole RNA extracted from tumor and nontumor lung tissue, or from cryopreserved PBMC samples, without cell sorting. A patient was chosen for TCR sequencing only when enough RNA was available from at least two tumor regions. Results and caveats for the whole study, not just this receptor: Comparisons of baseline and follow-up blood repertoires included only 15 or so patients. Confirming at a functional level the hypothesis that regional TCRs recognize regional mutations was considered to require additional single-cell paired TCR alpha and beta sequencing. Ubiquitous expanded tumor TCRs were detected in blood more often at tumor resection than at routine follow-up.

Libraries were made using 5' RACE. Sequencing was performed on a NextSeq 500. To allow correction of PCR and sequencing errors, the TCR library protocol tagged every TCR cDNA molecule with a unique molecular identifier. The source study handled its data this way. Decombinator tools were used for TCR identification, UMI-based error correction and CDR3 extraction. Expanded TCRs were defined as those above a frequency of 2 per 1,000, corresponding to the top 1% of the tumor frequency distribution. Rényi diversity was computed with the R vegan package after subsampling each repertoire 100 times to 5,000 TCRs. CDR3 similarity networks were built from amino acid triplet string-kernel similarity, with CDR3s being connected when pairwise similarity was above 0.82. TCRdb ran its own pipeline on the public reads, namely fastp trimming at Q25 and MiXCR clone calling, and kept in-frame beta chains. One record per CDR3 amino acid sequence lists the most common genes and DNA. The V and J calls, along with clone size, are taken from TCRdb and not from the paper's own processing. Across this sample there are 45,000 to 55,000 distinct CDR3 sequences, with about 12% seen only once. The ten largest clones represent roughly 32% of the sample.

The sample in question was PBMCs, obtained at follow-up. The chain is assembled from TRBV29-1 and TRBJ2-5, with the D call perhaps TRBD1 or TRBD2, each one matching 5 bases. This clonotype was obtained from a male donor with early-stage non-small cell lung cancer. The nucleotide sequence reads as follows: TGCAGCGCCGGGGCGGCTGGAGAGACCCAGTACTTC. This encodes CSAGAAGETQYF.